This TCR beta chain was observed in a study of cytomegalovirus exposure and HLA in healthy donors. Study summary: Early released data comprised around 85 million unique TCRs from HLA-typed donors.

13 Jbeta primers and 60 Vbeta primers were used for the PCR. Produced via immunoSEQ multiplex PCR; TCRdb's table is partial and in-frame only. This sample carries fewer than 110,000 clones, around 72% of them seen once, and the ten largest clones take 12% to 15%. Worth noting for this clone: Its antigen is undetermined.

The junction had 8 bases not matched to a gene; V was cut back by 7 bases and J by 0 bases. The CDR3 has 15 residues. The germline V gene encodes CDR1 LNHDA and CDR2 SQIVND (reference sequence). General study findings and limits: Rare sequences made up most TCRs, while some public TCRs were found in many donors.

Sequencing was performed on PBMCs. This sequence originates from a woman aged 40 to 50 in good health and CMV-seropositive. This sequence joins TRBV19 and TRBJ1-2; 7 bases fit TRBD1. CDR3 bases: TGTGCCAGTACCCGCGCCGGGACAGCTAACTATGGCTACACCTTC. This sequence encodes CASTRAGTANYGYTF.